The 21 T cell receptor beta chains listed next were all sequenced from one sample in a study of blood T cell repertoires in COVID-19. Clones were read by immunoSEQ multiplex PCR, and TCRdb kept only the in-frame ones, dropping some. Counted here are about 47,000 clones, about four fifths occurring once; the ten biggest clones make up approximately 27%. Material: peripheral blood. These receptors originate from a woman of 80 years or more with COVID-19, enrolled during active disease.

This chain uses TRBV2 with TRBJ2-7; D unresolved. The CDR3 totals 16 residues. CDR1 and CDR2 from the germline V gene are SNHLY and FYNNEI. Trimming left V 2 bases short and J 6 bases short, with 20 bases between. The CDR3 loop is CASSELALTYDSEQYF. The CDR3 DNA follows: TGTGCCAGCAGTGAATTGGCGCTAACATACGACTCCGAGCAGTACTTC.

The chain recombines TRBV4-1 with TRBJ2-3, with D hard to call. Trimming pared 0 bases from V and 3 bases from J, leaving 7 bases between. The CDR3 spans 14 residues. Germline CDR1 MGHRA, CDR2 YSYEKL. DNA for the CDR3: TGCGCCAGCAGCCAAGAACAACAGACAGATACGCAGTATTTT. This codes for CASSQEQQTDTQYF.

Only one count was recorded for this clone. The chain combines TRBV6-6 with TRBJ2-2, with 10 bases fitting TRBD2. The CDR3 extends over 15 amino acids. Germline lookup yields CDR1 MNHNY and CDR2 SVGAGI (reference sequence). Losses at the gene ends were 6 bases for V and 4 bases for J; bases not matched to a gene: 5. CDR3 in DNA: TGTGCCAGCAGAGATCGGACTAGCGGCACCGGGGAGCTGTTTTTT. Translated, it gives CASRDRTSGTGELFF.

The chain employs TRBV2 and TRBJ2-2, with D possibly being TRBD1 (6 bases). The germline V gene encodes CDR1 SNHLY and CDR2 FYNNEI. CDR3 size: 14 residues. The V end lost 2 bases, the J end lost 7 bases, and 11 bases lay between the germline ends. CDR3 in amino acids: CASSENTGYGELFF. As DNA, the CDR3 is TGTGCCAGCAGTGAAAATACAGGGTACGGGGAGCTGTTTTTT.

In regard to this clone: This could be a read error, since a much larger clone is one nucleotide away. The chain has TRBV5-6 and TRBJ1-2; D may be TRBD1 (5 bases). The CDR3 extends over 15 amino acids. The V gene lost 7 bases and the J gene lost 5 bases, with 21 bases spanning the gap. The V gene's germline CDR1 is SGHDT and CDR2 YYEEEE. This chain's CDR3 is CASRGAGGVRYGYTF. CDR3 sequence (DNA): TGTGCCAGCCGCGGGGCCGGGGGGGTACGGTATGGCTACACCTTC.

This chain uses TRBV10-3 with TRBJ1-1; D is perhaps TRBD1 (6 bases). CDR3 length equals 14 residues. Deletions cut 3 bases from V and 1 base from J, with 9 bases between. Germline V CDR1 and CDR2: ENHRY, SYGVKD. Here the CDR3 reads CAISEPQGNTEAFF. The CDR3 nucleotides are TGTGCCATCAGTGAACCACAGGGGAACACTGAAGCTTTCTTT.

This sequence joins TRBV10-3 and TRBJ1-5; TRBD1 agrees at 7 bases. The trim removed 10 bases at V and 5 bases at J, leaving 5 bases unmatched. The CDR3 extends over 12 amino acids. Germline-derived CDR1 and CDR2 are ENHRY and SYGVKD. The CDR3: CATWDSYQPQHF. The CDR3 bases are TGTGCCACCTGGGACAGCTATCAGCCCCAGCATTTT.

V usage is TRBV28 and J usage is TRBJ2-7; D might be TRBD2 (6 bases). Trimming removed 5 bases from V and 0 bases from J, with 14 bases in between. Per the germline V gene, CDR1 is MDHEN and CDR2 is SYDVKM. The CDR3 consists of 15 residues. The CDR3 coding sequence is TGTGCCAGCAGTCCACCGCGGGGAAGCTCCTACGAGCAGTACTTC. It encodes CASSPPRGSSYEQYF.

This clone has a single count. The CDR3 nucleotides are TGTGCCAGCAGCCAAGGGACAGGGGATAGCAATCAGCCCCAGCATTTT. Protein sequence: CASSQGTGDSNQPQHF. The rearrangement uses TRBV4-2 and TRBJ1-5; 9 nucleotides match TRBD1. V was clipped by 1 base and J by 0 bases; unmatched bases: 1. The CDR3 consists of 16 residues. CDR1 and CDR2 (germline): LGHNA, YNFKEQ.

The table lists this clone with a count of one. V is TRBV5-6 and J is TRBJ2-1; 9 bases line up with TRBD1. This CDR3 spans 15 amino acids. V was clipped by 2 bases and J by 1 base; unmatched bases: 1. Per the germline V gene, CDR1 is SGHDT and CDR2 is YYEEEE. The CDR3 loop is CASSFGTGSYNEQFF. The CDR3 coding sequence is TGTGCCAGCAGCTTCGGGACAGGGTCCTACAATGAGCAGTTCTTC.

The chain couples TRBV7-9 to TRBJ1-2; 7 bases map to TRBD1. CDR1 is SEHNR, CDR2 FQNEAQ, per germline (reference sequence). The CDR3 is made up of 14 amino acids. V shed 0 bases and J 4 bases; nucleotides not matched to a gene: 2. CDR3: CASSLAGGGYGYTF. The DNA for the CDR3 is TGTGCCAGCAGCTTAGCAGGGGGCGGCTATGGCTACACCTTC.

The V call is TRBV9, the J call TRBJ2-5; 7 positions match TRBD2. The CDR3 totals 14 residues. Looked up from germline, CDR1 is SGDLS and CDR2 is YYNGEE. Trimming took 0 bases from V and 4 from J; bases not matched to a gene: 3. The CDR3 protein is CASSVEGGRETQYF. CDR3 DNA: TGTGCCAGCAGCGTAGAGGGCGGGAGAGAGACCCAGTACTTC.

This clone was recorded only once. V gene TRBV5-5 combines with J gene TRBJ1-5; D remains ambiguous. From germline, CDR1 is SGHKS and CDR2 YYEKEE (reference sequence). The CDR3 consists of 15 residues. V was pared by 0 bases and J by 0 bases, with 7 bases between. This chain's CDR3 is CASSLASYSNQPQHF. CDR3 DNA sequence: TGTGCCAGCAGCTTGGCTAGCTATAGCAATCAGCCCCAGCATTTT. The full variable domain, completed using reference TRBV5-5 and TRBJ1-5, is DAGVTQSPTHLIKTRGQQVTLRCSPISGHKSVSWYQQVLGQGPQFIFQYYEKEERGRGNFPDRFSARQFPNYSSELNVNALLLGDSALYLCASSLASYSNQPQHFGDGTRLSIL.

The V call is TRBV19, the J call TRBJ2-1; 14 bases are shared with TRBD2. The trim removed 6 bases at V and 0 bases at J, leaving 4 bases unmatched. The CDR3 has 17 amino acids. Germline V gene sequence: CDR1 LNHDA, CDR2 SQIVND (reference sequence). This chain's CDR3 is CASRGGTSGSSYNEQFF. For the CDR3, the DNA is TGTGCCAGTAGGGGGGGGACTAGCGGGAGCTCCTACAATGAGCAGTTCTTC.

The chain links TRBV5-7 to TRBJ1-4; D uncertain. TRBV5-7 carries the ORF label, with uncertain function. The CDR3 totals 13 residues. V dropped 4 bases and J dropped 3 bases, with 7 bases sitting between them. CDR3 protein: CASSLRSNEKLFF. In nucleotides, the CDR3 is TGTGCCAGCAGCCTGAGGTCTAATGAAAAACTGTTTTTT.

The chain carries TRBV27 and TRBJ2-4, with D perhaps TRBD2 (6 bases). Trimming removed 2 bases at V and 8 bases at J, with 10 bases between. The CDR3 spans 13 residues. CDR1 MNHEY and CDR2 SMNVEV come from the germline V gene (reference sequence). The CDR3 coding sequence is TGTGCCAGCAGTTTAACTAGCTGGGACATTCAGTACTTC. This gives the protein CASSLTSWDIQYF.

The chain links TRBV5-1 to TRBJ2-1; a weak D match, TRBD2 (6 bases). CDR1 and CDR2 (germline): SGHRS, YFSETQ. The CDR3 runs to 15 residues. Trimming took off 6 bases at V and 8 bases at J, with 21 bases between the two ends. CDR3 protein: CASTPAPGDRDEQFF. The CDR3 DNA is TGCGCCAGCACCCCCGCCCCGGGAGATCGGGATGAGCAGTTCTTC.

The chain employs TRBV27 and TRBJ2-2, with TRBD2 identical over 10 bases. V was clipped by 3 bases and J by 0 bases; unmatched bases: 10. The germline gives CDR1 MNHEY, CDR2 SMNVEV (reference sequence). The CDR3 runs 19 residues. The CDR3 region has the DNA TGTGCCAGCAGTTTGAGTTACATAGGACTAGCGGCGAACACCGGGGAGCTGTTTTTT. Its translation is CASSLSYIGLAANTGELFF.

The chain has TRBV15 and TRBJ1-5; D uncertain. The CDR3 is 15 residues long. Per germline, CDR1 LNHNV and CDR2 YYDKDF (reference sequence). Trimming cost V 5 bases and J 2 bases, with 13 bases left between them. CDR3 sequence reads: CATSAGSPGNQPQHF. The CDR3 DNA is TGTGCCACCAGCGCCGGGTCCCCCGGCAATCAGCCCCAGCATTTT.

The sample holds one count of this clone. The rearrangement joins TRBV21-1 to TRBJ2-7; TRBD2, the table's D call, was not compared with the DNA. TRBV21-1 is a known pseudogene. The CDR3 is 13 residues long. The CDR3 loop reads CASHLALPYEQYF. CDR3 coding DNA: TGTGCCAGCCATTTAGCTCTTCCCTACGAGCAGTACTTC.

The chain joins TRBV6-4 to TRBJ1-1; 8 positions match TRBD1. Per germline, CDR1 MRHNA and CDR2 SNTAGT. V gave up 1 base and J gave up 5 bases; unmatched junction bases: 6. This CDR3 region has 15 residues. The DNA for the CDR3 is TGTGCCAGCAGTGACTTATCAGGGGGCAAGACTGAAGCTTTCTTT. Amino acid sequence: CASSDLSGGKTEAFF.